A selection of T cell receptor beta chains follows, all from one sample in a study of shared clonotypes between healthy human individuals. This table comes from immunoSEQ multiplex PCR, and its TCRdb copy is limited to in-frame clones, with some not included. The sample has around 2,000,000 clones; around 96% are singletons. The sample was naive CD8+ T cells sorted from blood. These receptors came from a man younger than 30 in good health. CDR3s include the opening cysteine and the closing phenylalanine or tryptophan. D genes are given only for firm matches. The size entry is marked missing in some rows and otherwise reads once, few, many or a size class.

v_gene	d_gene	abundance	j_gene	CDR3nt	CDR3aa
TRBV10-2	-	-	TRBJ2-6	TGCGCCAGCAGTGTCAGCTCTGGGGCCAACGTCCTGACTTTC	CASSVSSGANVLTF
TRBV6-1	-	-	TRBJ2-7	TGTGCCAGCACCATTGGACAGAACTACGAGCAGTACTTC	CASTIGQNYEQYF
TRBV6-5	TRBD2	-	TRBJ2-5	TGTGCCACCTATTCTAGCGGGAGGGCCGAAGAGACCCAGTACTTC	CATYSSGRAEETQYF
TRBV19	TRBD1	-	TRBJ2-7	TGTGCCAGTAGTATGGGGACAGGGTACGAGCAGTACTTC	CASSMGTGYEQYF
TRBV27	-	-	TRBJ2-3	TGTGCCAGCAGTCCTCGGGTGGGCACAGATACGCAGTATTTT	CASSPRVGTDTQYF
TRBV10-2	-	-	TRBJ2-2	TGCGCCAGCAGTTCCTTAGGAGGCGGGGAGCTGTTTTTT	CASSSLGGGELFF
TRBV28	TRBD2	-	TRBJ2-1	TGTGCCACCGGACTAGCGGTTTACAATGAGCAGTTCTTC	CATGLAVYNEQFF
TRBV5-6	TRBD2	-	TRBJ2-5	TGTGCCAGCAGCTTGGTCGCGGCTAGCGGGGAGAAAGAGACCCAGTACTTC	CASSLVAASGEKETQYF
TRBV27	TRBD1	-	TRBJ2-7	TGTGCCAGCAGACAAATCGGACAGGGGGCTTACGAGCAGTACTTC	CASRQIGQGAYEQYF
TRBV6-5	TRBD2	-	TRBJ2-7	TGTGCCAGCTCGCTAGCGGGATCGCACGAGCAGTACTTC	CASSLAGSHEQYF
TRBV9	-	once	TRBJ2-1	TGTGCCAGCAGCGTAGACAGCGCTTGGAATGAGCAGTTCTTC	CASSVDSAWNEQFF
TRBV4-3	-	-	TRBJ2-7	TGCGCCAGCAGCCAAGGACGAACCTACGAGCAGTACTTC	CASSQGRTYEQYF
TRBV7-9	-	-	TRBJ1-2	TGTGCCATCCCCCTCTCCTTGGGACTCTATGGCTACACCTTC	CAIPLSLGLYGYTF
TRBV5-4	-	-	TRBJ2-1	TGTGCCACCAACTACTGGGTGGCTAGTCTAAATGAGCAGTTCTTC	CATNYWVASLNEQFF
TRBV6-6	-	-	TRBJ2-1	TGTGCCAGCAGTTACGGGAGCTCCTACAATGAGCAGTTCTTC	CASSYGSSYNEQFF
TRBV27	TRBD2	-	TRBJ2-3	TGTGCCAGCAGTACCGCGGCGGGGGAACTCACAGATACGCAGTATTTT	CASSTAAGELTDTQYF
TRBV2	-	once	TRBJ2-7	TGTGCCAGCAGTGAAGCCCGTGACCCGTCCTACGAGCAGTACTTC	CASSEARDPSYEQYF
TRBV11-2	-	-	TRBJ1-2	TGTGCCAGCAGACCGAGGGGGAATAACTATGGCTACACCTTC	CASRPRGNNYGYTF
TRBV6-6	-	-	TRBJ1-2	TGTGCCAGCACTCACTCCAACTATGGCTACACCTTC	CASTHSNYGYTF
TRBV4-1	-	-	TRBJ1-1	TGCGCCAGCAGTCAGGCGCGGGGGATGTGGACTGAAGCTTTCTTT	CASSQARGMWTEAFF
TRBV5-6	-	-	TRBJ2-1	TGTGCCAGCAGCGAACGATCCCCCTACAATGAGCAGTTCTTC	CASSERSPYNEQFF
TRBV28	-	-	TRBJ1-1	TGTGCCAGCAGTTTTTTCGGGGGTTACACTGAAGCTTTCTTT	CASSFFGGYTEAFF
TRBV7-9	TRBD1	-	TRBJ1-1	TGTGCCAGCAGCGACGGACAGGGGCCCTACACTGAAGCTTTCTTT	CASSDGQGPYTEAFF
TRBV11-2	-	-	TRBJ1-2	TGTGCCAGCAGCTTAGACGGGTACTATGGCTACACCTTC	CASSLDGYYGYTF
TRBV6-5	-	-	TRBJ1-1	TGTGCCAGCACTAATGACGACGGACAGCTATCGGAAGCTTTCTTT	CASTNDDGQLSEAFF
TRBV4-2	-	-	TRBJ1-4	TGTGCCAGCAGCCAAGAAACAGGTTCTAGAGAAAAACTGTTTTTT	CASSQETGSREKLFF
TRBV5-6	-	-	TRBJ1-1	TGTGCCAGCAGCTCACTGTCGGGGTCCACTGAAGCTTTCTTT	CASSSLSGSTEAFF
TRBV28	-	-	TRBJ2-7	TGTGCCAGCAGAACCGGGACTCCCCTGGACGAGCAGTACTTC	CASRTGTPLDEQYF
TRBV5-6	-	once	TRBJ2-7	TGTGCCAGCAGCTTTAGACCTGGAGCCTACGAGCAGTACTTC	CASSFRPGAYEQYF
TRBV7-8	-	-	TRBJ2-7	TGTGCCAGCAGCTTAGCCGCGGGAGAGCAGTACTTC	CASSLAAGEQYF
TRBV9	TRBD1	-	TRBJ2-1	TGTGCCAGCAGCGTAGGACAGGGTATGTACAATGAGCAGTTCTTC	CASSVGQGMYNEQFF
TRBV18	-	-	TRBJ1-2	TGTGCCAGCTCACCGGACCACTATGGCTACACCTTC	CASSPDHYGYTF
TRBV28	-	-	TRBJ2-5	TGTGCCAGCAGTTTGGGCACGGTTAAGTACCAAGAGACCCAGTACTTC	CASSLGTVKYQETQYF
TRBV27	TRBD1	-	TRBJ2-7	TGTGCCAGCAGCCACACTGGACAGGCCTACGAGCAGTACTTC	CASSHTGQAYEQYF
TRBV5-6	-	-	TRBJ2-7	TGTGCCAGCAGCTTGGTTCATAGCCTGGACGAGCAGTACTTC	CASSLVHSLDEQYF
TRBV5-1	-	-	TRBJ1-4	TGCGCCAGCACTCCGGGAGGGAATGAAAAACTGTTTTTT	CASTPGGNEKLFF